In this sample, the clone carrying this T cell receptor (beta chain) turned up once. This sample is part of a study of blood T cell repertoires in COVID-19. About the research overall: The analysed material was cDNA or gDNA that came from T cells, B-cell-depleted T cells, or PBMCs.

Losses at the gene ends were 6 bases for V and 2 bases for J; bases not matched to a gene: 1. Germline-derived CDR1 and CDR2 are MNHEY and SMNVEV (reference sequence). This CDR3 is 13 amino acids long. As handled by the study authors: The assay estimated nucleated cells by amplifying reference gene primers. Sequencing used immunoSEQ multiplex PCR; TCRdb keeps in-frame clones, though not all of them. Clone size and V and J calls were adopted from that table, with D and trimming inferred from the DNA. Here the sample spans fewer than 450,000 clones, roughly 90% being singletons. Sequencing used peripheral blood. This receptor was taken from a woman in her sixties or seventies with COVID-19, enrolled during active disease. The chain joins TRBV27 to TRBJ1-5, with 7 nucleotides matching TRBD1. The chain's CDR3 is CASSTGGNQPQHF. The CDR3 bases are TGTGCCAGCAGCACAGGGGGCAATCAGCCCCAGCATTTT.